This T cell receptor beta chain comes out of a study of T cell responses to AZD1222 COVID-19 vaccine. The study's findings and limits: Nearly half of the spike-specific TCRs reportedly recognize variant regions that carry no mutations. AZD1222 recipients seropositive at baseline numbered only six or seven. White British donors predominated, females outnumbered males, and clonal diversity was possibly underestimated.

V lost 2 bases and J 7 bases, leaving 15 bases between the germline ends. This CDR3 is 15 amino acids long. Germline values: CDR1 MNHNS, CDR2 SASEGT. Sequencing used immunoSEQ multiplex PCR; TCRdb keeps in-frame clones, though not all of them. Of about 70,000 clones listed, around nine tenths were seen once; the top ten hold 2.5% to 4%. Notes on this clone: The antigen remains undetermined.

Timing groups of about 4 and about 12 weeks for second doses were pooled. The receptor was isolated from an adult who received the AZD1222 COVID-19 vaccine. V gene TRBV6-1 combines with J gene TRBJ1-5; a weak D match, TRBD1 (6 bases). The specimen comprised peripheral blood, sampled 28 days after the second AZD1222 dose. CDR3: CASSELEGVEQPQHF. The DNA for the CDR3 is TGTGCCAGCAGTGAACTTGAGGGGGTTGAGCAGCCCCAGCATTTT.